The sequence of this T cell receptor beta chain was determined in a study of PD-1 blockade in classical Hodgkin lymphoma. Method: immunoSEQ multiplex PCR; TCRdb's copy keeps in-frame clones and lacks some. The profile shows about 100,000 clones, around 88% of them singletons. Each and every patient relapsed after autologous stem cell transplantation, and patients got differing brentuximab vedotin exposure. The V gene's germline CDR1 is SGHRS and CDR2 YFSETQ. The ends were cut back, 0 bases at V and 1 base at J, with 5 bases in the middle. The CDR3 sequence is 14 residues long. This TCR came from a human donor with classical Hodgkin lymphoma. Sequencing used peripheral blood mononuclear cells (PBMCs), obtained before the second cycle of nivolumab. The V call is TRBV5-1, the J call TRBJ2-1, with no clear D. The CDR3 DNA follows: TGCGCCAGCAGCTTGGCCTTGTCCTACAATGAGCAGTTCTTC. Encoded protein: CASSLALSYNEQFF.